This T cell receptor (beta chain) was obtained from a study of human T cells and chemical hapten exposure. This CDR3 is 13 amino acids long. Trimming cost V 10 bases and J 2 bases; bases outside gene matches: 4. The V gene's germline CDR1 is WSHSY and CDR2 SAAADI. Time point noted: patch test 1, 2 weeks after DPC sensitization. Treatment of the sample: therapeutic diphenylcyclopropenone sensitization with weekly scalp DPC. Total RNA was extracted from unfractionated whole blood. This clonotype was detected many times. The study's library attached unique molecular identifiers to single cDNA molecules. Via MiXCR, TCRdb re-called the RACE reads, giving one row per CDR3 protein. The sample holds some 53,000 distinct CDR3 sequences, 8% to 13% seen once.

The V gene is TRBV10-2, the J gene TRBJ2-5; TRBD2 agrees at 10 bases. This receptor was identified in a woman aged 40 to 50 with alopecia areata. Some clones in this sample may be carry-over from other donors' samples. This sample comprised whole blood, obtained in connection with sensitization to the hapten diphenylcyclopropenone (DPC). The chain's CDR3 is CATLAGEQETQYF. The CDR3 DNA follows: TGCGCCACCCTAGCGGGAGAACAAGAGACCCAGTACTTC.